A selection of T cell receptor beta chains follows, all from one sample in a study of blood T cells in healthy people across ages. TCRdb reprocessed the 5' RACE reads via MiXCR and lists one record per CDR3 protein. The sample lists about 1,500,000 distinct CDR3 sequences; 42% were seen once. Sequenced sample: blood. Receptor source: a woman aged 18-35 years in good health. CDR3s leave out the opening cysteine and the closing phenylalanine or tryptophan.

ASSYIGGAGTGELF | 14 | TRBV6-5
ASSAQASGSANEQF | 14 | TRBV6-1
ASSFRLAGGETQY | 13 | TRBV12-3/TRBV12-4
ASSLEQEGYEQY | 12 | TRBV5-1
ASSFSSGRRYEQY | 13 | TRBV28
ASSQDLTIIRRQY | 13 | TRBV4-1
ASSFQDEQF | 9 | TRBV6-2/TRBV6-3
ASNTGGSNTEAF | 12 | TRBV4-1
ASPLAGTDTQY | 11 | TRBV2
SVGGGPITDTQY | 12 | TRBV29-1
ASSHGLAVRETQY | 13 | TRBV14
ASSLARSAYNEQF | 13 | TRBV5-1
ASSYGLAGGPGEQF | 14 | TRBV6-5
ASSQDQASGKEY | 12 | TRBV3-1
ASSYSMQKDTQY | 12 | TRBV6-6
SAGLRVGRAEQY | 12 | TRBV20-1
ASSEGGGHYSNQPQH | 15 | TRBV10-2
ASSPGVSGNIQY | 12 | TRBV7-3
ASSSTGPLH | 9 | TRBV12-3/TRBV12-4
ASRTVWNTEAF | 11 | TRBV28
ASSLTEGTSLTDTQY | 15 | TRBV7-6
ASSYRAGDMNTEAF | 14 | TRBV6-5
ASSHRTSSNEQF | 12 | TRBV14
ASIRTGDRPDTQY | 13 | TRBV2
ASKGLAGTDTQY | 12 | TRBV7-2
ASSPGSTGGTYNEQF | 15 | TRBV5-1
ASSQNGDQGYGYT | 13 | TRBV4-2
ASVVGPGTYEQY | 12 | TRBV12-5
ASNRPGQVGGEQF | 13 | TRBV5-4
ASSQYRGQGSPLH | 13 | TRBV14
ASSQDPPYTQY | 11 | TRBV12-3/TRBV12-4
ASSYSPSTSSYNEQF | 15 | TRBV6-5